Given below is one T cell receptor (beta chain) in context. Its antigen is unidentified. Possible read error: a much larger clone is one base away. A second PCR of about 7 to 11 cycles used a sample-barcoded 5' primer and a J-beta primer mix. MiXCR, run by TCRdb on the 5' RACE reads, gives a single entry per CDR3 protein. This sample has approximately 690,000 distinct CDR3 sequences; 58% occur once, and the top ten carry 35% to 40%. J gave up 6 bases and V 1 base, and 7 bases lay outside the gene matches. In germline, CDR1 is LGHDT, CDR2 YNNKEL (reference sequence). This CDR3 comprises 15 residues. The data were taken from a study of blood T cells in healthy people across ages. General study results and limits: When set beside aged donors, long-lived donors presented more naive CD4+ cells and higher diversity. The fall in TCR beta diversity per million T cells was roughly linear with age.

The chain carries TRBV3-1 and TRBJ1-2; 8 bases align to TRBD1. Sequencing was carried out using blood. The receptor comes from a man aged 55-75 years in good health. The CDR3 sequence is CASSQGGRGRHGYTF. Here the CDR3 DNA reads TGTGCCAGCAGCCAAGGTGGCAGGGGGCGGCATGGCTACACCTTC.